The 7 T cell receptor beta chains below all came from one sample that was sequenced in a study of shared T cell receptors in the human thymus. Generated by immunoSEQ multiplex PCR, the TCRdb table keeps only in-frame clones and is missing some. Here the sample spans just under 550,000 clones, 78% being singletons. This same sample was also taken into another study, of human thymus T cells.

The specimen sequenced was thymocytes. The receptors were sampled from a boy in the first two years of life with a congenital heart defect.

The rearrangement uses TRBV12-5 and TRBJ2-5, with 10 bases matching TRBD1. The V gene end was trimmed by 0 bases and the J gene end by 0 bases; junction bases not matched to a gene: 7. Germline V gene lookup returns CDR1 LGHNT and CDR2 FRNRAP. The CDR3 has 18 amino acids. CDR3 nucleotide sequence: TGTGCTAGTGGTTTGGTAATGGGGACAGGGGACCACCAAGAGACCCAGTACTTC. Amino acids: CASGLVMGTGDHQETQYF.

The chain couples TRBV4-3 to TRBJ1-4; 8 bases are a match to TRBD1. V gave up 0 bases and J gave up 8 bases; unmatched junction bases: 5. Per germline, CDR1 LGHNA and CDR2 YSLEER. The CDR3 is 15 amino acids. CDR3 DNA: TGCGCCAGCAGCCAAGAAGGGACAGGATACGAAAAACTGTTTTTT. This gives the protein CASSQEGTGYEKLFF.

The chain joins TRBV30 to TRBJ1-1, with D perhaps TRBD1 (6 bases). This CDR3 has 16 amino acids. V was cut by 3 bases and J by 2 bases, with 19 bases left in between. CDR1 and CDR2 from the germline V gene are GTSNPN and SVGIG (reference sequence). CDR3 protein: CAWSWPRGLINTEAFF. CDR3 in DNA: TGTGCCTGGAGCTGGCCCAGGGGCCTCATCAACACTGAAGCTTTCTTT.

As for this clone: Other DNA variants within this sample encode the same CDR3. The CDR3 region has the DNA TGTGCCAGCAGCTTAGGGCAGGGTACCTACGAGCAGTACTTC. Its protein product is CASSLGQGTYEQYF. V is TRBV7-2 and J is TRBJ2-7, with D perhaps matching TRBD1 (5 bases). The CDR3 length is 14 residues. Germline V gene data show CDR1 as SGHTA and CDR2 as FQGNSA. Trimming removed 1 base at V and 2 bases at J, with 9 bases between.

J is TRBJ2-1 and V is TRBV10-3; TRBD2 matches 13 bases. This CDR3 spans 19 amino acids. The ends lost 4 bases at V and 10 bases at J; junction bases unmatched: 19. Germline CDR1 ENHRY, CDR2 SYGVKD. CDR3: CAISGPGLAGSFWLGEQFF. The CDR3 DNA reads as TGTGCCATCAGTGGTCCGGGACTAGCGGGATCGTTTTGGTTAGGGGAGCAGTTCTTC.

CDR3 sequence (DNA): TGTGCCAGCAGTGACTGCGGGGTGGTTCGCGCAGATACGCAGTATTTT. Protein: CASSDCGVVRADTQYF. The chain uses TRBV2 and TRBJ2-3, with a possible D match to TRBD2 (6 bases). This CDR3 region has 16 residues. Germline V gives CDR1 SNHLY, CDR2 FYNNEI. Trimming pared 3 bases from V and 4 bases from J, leaving 17 bases between.

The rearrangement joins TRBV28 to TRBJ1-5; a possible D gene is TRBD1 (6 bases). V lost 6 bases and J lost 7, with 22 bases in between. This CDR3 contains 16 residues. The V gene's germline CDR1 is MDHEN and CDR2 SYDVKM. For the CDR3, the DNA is TGTGCCAGCAGCCGTGCCAAAGGGGGGGGAGGCCAGCCCCAGCATTTT. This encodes CASSRAKGGGGQPQHF.